Below are 23 T cell receptor beta chains sequenced from a single sample in a study of T cell changes during pregnancy in multiple sclerosis. Some clones are missing from TCRdb's copy, which holds only in-frame ones; the method was immunoSEQ multiplex PCR. The sample gives 65,000 to 95,000 clones, approximately 94% of which show up once; 2.6% is in the top ten. The source was peripheral blood, collected after pregnancy. These receptors all come from a female donor in good health, enrolled as a control in a pregnancy study.

J is TRBJ2-4 and V is TRBV28; 8 bases are shared with TRBD1. Trimming removed 6 bases from V and 1 base from J; junction bases left unmatched: 8. The germline CDR1 and CDR2 sequences are MDHEN and SYDVKM. The CDR3 has 16 amino acids. The DNA of the CDR3 is TGTGCCAGCAGAACTCAGGGGGCGTCTGCCAAAAACATTCAGTACTTC. Translation gives CASRTQGASAKNIQYF. The full variable domain, in which reference TRBV28 and TRBJ2-4 provide the parts outside the CDR3, is DVKVTQSSRYLVKRTGEKVFLECVQDMDHENMFWYRQDPGLGLRLIYFSYDVKMKEKGDIPEGYSVSREKKERFSLILESASTNQTSMYLCASRTQGASAKNIQYFGAGTRLSVL.

This clone was recorded a few times. V gene TRBV30 combines with J gene TRBJ1-6; D remains unclear. Trimming left V 0 bases short and J 9 bases short, with 9 bases between. This CDR3 is built from 13 residues. The germline gives CDR1 GTSNPN, CDR2 SVGIG (reference sequence). This CDR3 reads CAWSVRRVSPLHF. The CDR3 nucleotides are TGTGCCTGGAGTGTGCGGAGGGTTTCACCCCTCCACTTT.

The chain recombines TRBV10-3 with TRBJ1-5, with 9 positions matching TRBD1. This CDR3 has 14 residues. Trimming cost V 6 bases and J 4 bases; bases outside gene matches: 4. Germline V lookup: CDR1 ENHRY, CDR2 SYGVKD. The CDR3 region is CAISPQGANQPQHF. DNA for the CDR3: TGTGCCATCAGCCCACAGGGGGCGAATCAGCCCCAGCATTTT.

The V gene is TRBV30, the J gene TRBJ2-5; possible D gene TRBD1, 6 bases. Germline V lookup: CDR1 GTSNPN, CDR2 SVGIG (reference sequence). V was cut by 0 bases and J by 1 base, with 6 bases left in between. CDR3 length: 13 amino acids. The CDR3 DNA sequence: TGTGCCTGGAGTGTACAGGGCCAAGAGACCCAGTACTTC. This gives the protein CAWSVQGQETQYF. Together with reference TRBV30 and TRBJ2-5, the CDR3 gives the full variable domain: SQTIHQWPATLVQPVGSPLSLECTVEGTSNPNLYWYRQAAGRGLQLLFYSVGIGQISSEVPQNLSASRPQDRQFILSSKKLLLSDSGFYLCAWSVQGQETQYFGPGTRLLVL.

V and J are TRBV30 and TRBJ2-3; D perhaps matches TRBD2 (5 bases). The V end lost 2 bases, the J end lost 1 base, and 7 bases lay between the germline ends. This CDR3 spans 13 amino acids. CDR1 and CDR2 (germline): GTSNPN, SVGIG (reference sequence). CDR3 DNA: TGTGCCTGGAGTCCCGGGGGCACAGATACGCAGTATTTT. It codes for CAWSPGGTDTQYF.

This chain uses TRBV19 with TRBJ1-5; perhaps TRBD1 as D (5 bases). There are 15 residues in the CDR3. V lost 5 bases, J lost 6 bases, and 17 bases lay in between. From germline, CDR1 is LNHDA and CDR2 SQIVND (reference sequence). The CDR3 DNA reads TGTGCCAGTAGTGTCCTACAGGTATTCAGTCAGCCCCAGCATTTT. Its translation is CASSVLQVFSQPQHF.

V and J are TRBV6-5 and TRBJ1-5, with 7 bases that match TRBD1. V lost 2 bases, J lost 2 bases, and 3 bases stayed unmatched. Looked up from germline, CDR1 is MNHEY and CDR2 is SVGAGI. The length of the CDR3 is 15 residues. CDR3 nucleotide sequence: TGTGCCAGCAGTTACCGACAGGGAGGCAATCAGCCCCAGCATTTT. Translation: CASSYRQGGNQPQHF.

This clone was seen once. The chain recombines TRBV27 with TRBJ1-5, with unresolved D. In germline, CDR1 is MNHEY, CDR2 SMNVEV (reference sequence). This CDR3 has 13 amino acids. V was cut by 0 bases and J by 4 bases, with 4 bases left in between. CDR3 bases: TGTGCCAGCAGTTTATCTTTAAATCAGCCCCAGCATTTT. Its protein is CASSLSLNQPQHF.

The chain is built from TRBV7-8 and TRBJ1-1; 12 positions match TRBD1. This CDR3 is built from 16 residues. The germline V gene has CDR1 SGHVS and CDR2 FQNEAQ. The V segment lost 5 bases and the J segment 0 bases; nucleotides outside the gene matches: 4. The CDR3: CASSAGQGAMNTEAFF. CDR3 in DNA: TGTGCCAGCAGCGCGGGACAGGGGGCTATGAACACTGAAGCTTTCTTT.

The V gene is TRBV11-2, the J gene TRBJ2-1; possible D gene TRBD1, 6 bases. This CDR3 spans 16 amino acids. The germline V gene encodes CDR1 SGHAT and CDR2 FQNNGV. V lost 6 bases and J lost 0, with 15 bases in between. In DNA, the CDR3 is TGTGCCAGCAGGCTACTCAGGGGTCGCTCCTACAATGAGCAGTTCTTC. Its protein is CASRLLRGRSYNEQFF.

The chain links TRBV9 to TRBJ2-7; tentatively, D is TRBD1 (6 bases). The germline V gene has CDR1 SGDLS and CDR2 YYNGEE. Trimming shortened V by 0 bases and J by 6 bases, and 16 bases separated the two germline ends. The CDR3 is 15 residues long. CDR3 protein: CASSVGGSGVSEQYF. The CDR3 bases are TGTGCCAGCAGCGTAGGAGGGTCAGGGGTAAGCGAGCAGTACTTC.

The CDR3 coding sequence is TGTGCCAGCACCCCGACAGGGGGCCAAGGCAATCAGCCCCAGCATTTT. Translation: CASTPTGGQGNQPQHF. This chain links TRBV6-6 with TRBJ1-5, with 10 bases identical to TRBD1. V gave up 7 bases and J gave up 2 bases; unmatched junction bases: 8. The germline V gene encodes CDR1 MNHNY and CDR2 SVGAGI (reference sequence). This CDR3 has 16 residues.

This rearrangement joins TRBV30 to TRBJ1-2; weak D call: TRBD1 (6 bases). This CDR3 is built from 13 residues. V lost 2 bases, J lost 7 bases, and 14 bases lay in between. Germline V lookup: CDR1 GTSNPN, CDR2 SVGIG (reference sequence). The chain's CDR3 is CAWSFVGAGGYTF. In nucleotides, the CDR3 is TGTGCCTGGAGTTTTGTGGGGGCTGGTGGCTACACCTTC.

The J gene is TRBJ2-3, the V gene TRBV6-6; D may be TRBD2 (6 bases). V lost 6 bases, J lost 0 bases, and 10 bases lay in between. Germline loops: CDR1 MNHNY, CDR2 SVGAGI (reference sequence). The CDR3 sequence is 14 residues long. The CDR3 DNA is TGTGCCAGCAGGCCTAGCGTGAGCACAGATACGCAGTATTTT. Protein sequence: CASRPSVSTDTQYF.

This sequence joins TRBV18 and TRBJ2-2; TRBD2 aligns across 7 bases. J was trimmed by 0 bases and V by 6 bases; bases with no gene match: 13. This CDR3 has 18 amino acids. Germline-derived CDR1 and CDR2 are KGHSH and LQKENI. The CDR3 loop reads CASSGLGGGLSNTGELFF. The CDR3 DNA reads as TGTGCCAGCTCGGGCCTTGGCGGGGGACTATCGAACACCGGGGAGCTGTTTTTT.

The V and J genes are TRBV11-2 and TRBJ2-7, with TRBD1 identical over 7 bases. After removal of 6 bases from V and 4 bases from J, the junction contained 21 bases not matched to a gene. This CDR3 spans 18 amino acids. The V gene's germline CDR1 is SGHAT and CDR2 FQNNGV. This chain's CDR3 is CASSSLQGYGTALYEQYF. In DNA, the CDR3 is TGTGCCAGCAGTTCCCTCCAAGGCTACGGGACAGCGCTTTACGAGCAGTACTTC.

The genes are TRBV2 and TRBJ1-5; D gene ambiguous. V dropped 8 bases and J dropped 2 bases, with 13 bases sitting between them. Germline CDR1 reads SNHLY; CDR2 reads FYNNEI. The CDR3 is made up of 14 amino acids. CDR3 loop: CASEREGGNQPQHF. Here the CDR3 DNA reads TGTGCCAGCGAGCGGGAAGGAGGCAATCAGCCCCAGCATTTT. Full variable domain (outside the CDR3, taken from reference TRBV2 and TRBJ1-5): EPEVTQTPSHQVTQMGQEVILRCVPISNHLYFYWYRQILGQKVEFLVSFYNNEISEKSEIFDDQFSVERPDGSNFTLKIRSTKLEDSAMYFCASEREGGNQPQHFGDGTRLSIL.

The V gene is TRBV28, the J gene TRBJ2-3; D is perhaps TRBD1 (5 bases). Trimming left V 2 bases short and J 3 bases short, with 12 bases between. Per germline, CDR1 MDHEN and CDR2 SYDVKM. The CDR3 is made up of 15 amino acids. CDR3 sequence (DNA): TGTGCCAGCAGTTTAGGGCAGGGAAGAACAGATACGCAGTATTTT. Translating gives CASSLGQGRTDTQYF.

V gene TRBV11-3 combines with J gene TRBJ2-5; a weak D match, TRBD1 (5 bases). With 1 base removed from V and 7 bases from J, the gap between germline ends came to 10 bases. The CDR3 is 13 amino acids. The germline gives CDR1 SGHNT, CDR2 YENEEA. DNA of the CDR3: TGTGCCAGCAGCTTAGGCGTAAGGGGGACCCAGTACTTC. Amino acid sequence: CASSLGVRGTQYF.

This chain connects TRBV27 to TRBJ1-1, with D perhaps TRBD1 (5 bases). CDR3 length: 15 residues. With 5 bases removed from V and 5 bases from J, the gap between germline ends came to 18 bases. Per germline, CDR1 MNHEY and CDR2 SMNVEV (reference sequence). The chain's CDR3 is CASSPPEGRRTEAFF. CDR3 nucleotide sequence: TGTGCCAGCAGTCCACCGGAGGGGAGGAGGACTGAAGCTTTCTTT.

This sequence joins TRBV9 and TRBJ2-3; 8 bases fit TRBD2. V was clipped by 7 bases and J by 2 bases; unmatched bases: 6. CDR1 and CDR2 from the germline V gene are SGDLS and YYNGEE. The CDR3 totals 14 residues. CDR3 DNA: TGTGCCAGCTCCTCGGGGGGGAACACAGATACGCAGTATTTT. Translation gives CASSSGGNTDTQYF.

The CDR3 DNA reads as TGCGCCAGCAGCACGACATCTCAGGGGGGCTACACCTTC. Protein sequence: CASSTTSQGGYTF. The chain has TRBV5-1 and TRBJ1-2, with D tentatively TRBD1 (6 bases). The V gene lost 4 bases and the J gene lost 8 bases, with 15 bases spanning the gap. Per germline, CDR1 SGHRS and CDR2 YFSETQ. The CDR3 contains 13 residues.

The J gene is TRBJ1-3, the V gene TRBV18, with D perhaps matching TRBD1 (5 bases). The germline V and J ends were trimmed by 6 bases and 0 bases, with 15 bases remaining between them. The length of the CDR3 is 16 residues. Germline V gene data show CDR1 as KGHSH and CDR2 as LQKENI. This chain's CDR3 is CASSPLAGVSGNTIYF. CDR3 nucleotides: TGTGCCAGCTCCCCTCTCGCGGGGGTCTCTGGAAACACCATATATTTT.